These 6 T cell receptor beta chains came from one sample sequenced in a study of CD8 T cells in ankylosing spondylitis. TCRdb analysed the 5' RACE reads with MiXCR anew, one entry per CDR3 protein. In the table there are approximately 35,000 distinct CDR3 sequences, 8% to 13% of which are singletons. Sequencing was done on a sample of synovial fluid, either unsorted or a sorted T cell fraction (not recorded which). Receptor source: a male donor with ankylosing spondylitis.

This clonotype was recorded a few times. The chain uses TRBV29-1 and TRBJ1-2, with unresolved D. This CDR3 is 13 amino acids long. Germline values: CDR1 SQVTM, CDR2 ANQGSEA. The V end lost 4 bases, the J end lost 1 base, and 10 bases lay between the germline ends. DNA for the CDR3: TGCAGCGTTGGGACCCCGGGTAACTATGGCTACACCTTC. Encoded protein: CSVGTPGNYGYTF. The full variable domain, rest sourced from reference TRBV29-1 and TRBJ1-2, is SAVISQKPSRDICQRGTSLTIQCQVDSQVTMMFWYRQQPGQSLTLIATANQGSEATYESGFVIDKFPISRPNLTFSTLTVSNMSPEDSSIYLCSVGTPGNYGYTFGSGTRLTVV.

This clonotype was observed a few times. The rearrangement joins TRBV9 to TRBJ2-7; TRBD2 might be the D (6 bases). V lost 0 bases and J lost 3, with 13 bases in between. CDR3 length: 15 amino acids. The germline V gene encodes CDR1 SGDLS and CDR2 YYNGEE. The CDR3 DNA sequence: TGTGCCAGCAGCGTAGCTATCGGGACTGACTACGAGCAGTACTTC. Its translation is CASSVAIGTDYEQYF. The full variable domain, with the rest looked up from reference TRBV9 and TRBJ2-7, is DSGVTQTPKHLITATGQRVTLRCSPRSGDLSVYWYQQSLDQGLQFLIQYYNGEERAKGNILERFSAQQFPDLHSELNLSSLELGDSALYFCASSVAIGTDYEQYFGPGTRLTVT.

This clonotype was observed many times. The chain combines TRBV28 with TRBJ2-7; 7 bases align to TRBD2. The germline CDR1 and CDR2 sequences are MDHEN and SYDVKM. The length of the CDR3 is 14 residues. The ends lost 9 bases at V and 0 bases at J; junction bases unmatched: 8. The CDR3 is CASKTSRASYEQYF. DNA of the CDR3: TGTGCCAGTAAGACTAGCCGTGCCTCCTACGAGCAGTACTTC. Variable domain in full (rest from reference TRBV28 and TRBJ2-7): DVKVTQSSRYLVKRTGEKVFLECVQDMDHENMFWYRQDPGLGLRLIYFSYDVKMKEKGDIPEGYSVSREKKERFSLILESASTNQTSMYLCASKTSRASYEQYFGPGTRLTVT.

This clonotype was seen more than once but under ten times. This chain connects TRBV2 to TRBJ2-3; D perhaps matches TRBD2 (5 bases). The CDR3 consists of 16 residues. Germline CDR1 and CDR2: SNHLY and FYNNEI. With 5 bases removed from V and 0 bases from J, the gap between germline ends came to 15 bases. CDR3 coding DNA: TGTGCCAGCAGTAAACTCGGGGTAACTAGCACAGATACGCAGTATTTT. This gives the protein CASSKLGVTSTDTQYF.

The chain uses TRBV5-4 and TRBJ2-1; no definite D call. The CDR3 has 11 residues. Germline CDR1 reads SGHNT; CDR2 reads YYREEE (reference sequence). V was cut by 1 base and J by 7 bases, with 3 bases left in between. CDR3 region: CASSLWNEQFF. The CDR3 DNA sequence: TGTGCCAGCAGCTTGTGGAATGAGCAGTTCTTC. Looking up the rest from reference TRBV5-4 and TRBJ2-1 gives the full variable domain: ETGVTQSPTHLIKTRGQQVTLRCSSQSGHNTVSWYQQALGQGPQFIFQYYREEENGRGNFPPRFSGLQFPNYSSELNVNALELDDSALYLCASSLWNEQFFGPGTRLTVL.

There are many counts of this clonotype. This sequence joins TRBV7-6 and TRBJ1-5; D gene ambiguous. CDR1 and CDR2 from the germline V gene are SGHVS and FNYEAQ. The CDR3 totals 13 residues. V was cut by 5 bases and J by 4 bases, with 9 bases left in between. For the CDR3, the DNA is TGTGCCAGCAGCGAGGTCCCTAATCAGCCCCAGCATTTT. It yields the protein CASSEVPNQPQHF.